The next 24 T cell receptor beta chains were all read from a single sample in a study of CD8+ T cells in alopecia areata. Noted treatment: oral pan-JAK inhibitor, 5-10 mg twice daily. RNA extraction was followed by reverse transcription into cDNA, which acted as the sequencing template. TCRdb keeps only in-frame clones here, not all; method: immunoSEQ multiplex PCR. The table lists around 120,000 clones, about half of them singletons. Sample: CD4+ T cells sorted from blood, taken at week 4, from a patient treated with tofacitinib. These receptors originate from a human donor with alopecia areata.

For the CDR3, the DNA is TGTGCCAGCAGTTTGGACAGGGGCAATCAGCCCCAGCATTTT. It codes for CASSLDRGNQPQHF. V and J are TRBV11-2 and TRBJ1-5; TRBD1 matches 8 bases. Per the germline V gene, CDR1 is SGHAT and CDR2 is FQNNGV. This CDR3 is 14 amino acids long. With 6 bases clipped from V and 2 bases from J, the junction kept 3 bases outside the gene matches.

This clone was counted between two and nine times. This chain connects TRBV29-1 to TRBJ2-5, with unresolved D. V lost 4 bases to trimming and J lost 6 bases, with 9 bases between them. The CDR3 runs 11 residues. Germline V gene sequence: CDR1 SQVTM, CDR2 ANQGSEA. CDR3 nucleotide sequence: TGCAGCGTTGTGGCGGCACAGACCCAGTACTTC. Translation: CSVVAAQTQYF.

This clone was observed a handful of times. The chain recombines TRBV7-9 with TRBJ2-1; TRBD2 matches 10 bases. The CDR3 runs 15 residues. With 5 bases clipped from V and 5 bases from J, the junction kept 6 bases outside the gene matches. Germline-derived CDR1 and CDR2 are SEHNR and FQNEAQ (reference sequence). Written as DNA, the CDR3 is TGTGCCAGCAGCCCCGGGACTAGCGCCAACAATGAGCAGTTCTTC. It codes for CASSPGTSANNEQFF.

This clone has just a few counts. The chain is built from TRBV5-5 and TRBJ2-5; D gene ambiguous. Per germline, CDR1 SGHKS and CDR2 YYEKEE (reference sequence). The CDR3 extends over 13 amino acids. Trimming removed 0 bases at V and 1 base at J, with 4 bases between. CDR3 DNA sequence: TGTGCCAGCAGCTTGGAGCCCCAAGAGACCCAGTACTTC. Translated: CASSLEPQETQYF.

J is TRBJ2-5 and V is TRBV18, with unresolved D. The CDR3 has 13 amino acids. Germline V CDR1 and CDR2: KGHSH, LQKENI. V was pared by 3 bases and J by 0 bases, with 5 bases between. DNA for the CDR3: TGTGCCAGCTCACCGTCTAACCAAGAGACCCAGTACTTC. It codes for CASSPSNQETQYF.

This clone was seen more than once but under ten times. Different DNA sequences within this sample yield the same CDR3. The chain joins TRBV30 to TRBJ1-1; D ambiguous. V was cut by 5 bases and J by 0 bases, with 7 bases left in between. CDR1 and CDR2 from the germline V gene are GTSNPN and SVGIG (reference sequence). The CDR3 loop spans 12 amino acids. CDR3: CAWGRLNTEAFF. Written as DNA, the CDR3 is TGTGCCTGGGGGAGGTTGAACACTGAAGCTTTCTTT.

The rearrangement links TRBV7-9 to TRBJ2-5; 7 nucleotides align to TRBD1. The V gene's germline CDR1 is SEHNR and CDR2 FQNEAQ (reference sequence). The CDR3 totals 14 residues. The V segment lost 3 bases and the J segment 1 base; nucleotides outside the gene matches: 2. The CDR3 sequence: CASSFTGAQETQYF. Written as DNA, the CDR3 is TGTGCCAGCAGCTTCACAGGGGCCCAAGAGACCCAGTACTTC.

This chain links TRBV23-1 with TRBJ2-3; possibly TRBD1 for D (5 bases). TRBV23-1 is placed among ORFs of uncertain function. There are 13 residues in the CDR3. V was pared by 1 base and J by 8 bases, with 10 bases between. CDR3 residues: CASSQLHRFTQYF. In DNA form, the CDR3 reads TGCGCCAGCAGTCAATTGCACAGGTTTACGCAGTATTTT.

This clone is medium-sized. The V call is TRBV6-1, the J call TRBJ1-2; the D is unclear. Trimming took off 7 bases at V and 2 bases at J, with 11 bases between the two ends. From germline, CDR1 is MNHNS and CDR2 SASEGT. The CDR3 has 13 amino acids. The CDR3, as DNA: TGTGCCAGCAACGGCCGGAGGAACTATGGCTACACCTTC. Its protein is CASNGRRNYGYTF.

This clone turned up a few times. Other DNA variants within this sample encode the same CDR3. The chain's CDR3 is CASSYGRTGSPGELFF. In nucleotides, the CDR3 is TGTGCCAGCAGTTATGGGAGGACAGGGTCGCCCGGGGAGCTGTTTTTT. The chain uses TRBV6-5 and TRBJ2-2; 8 nucleotides match TRBD1. The trim removed 3 bases at V and 6 bases at J, leaving 9 bases unmatched. Germline V gene lookup returns CDR1 MNHEY and CDR2 SVGAGI. This CDR3 contains 16 residues.

V and J are TRBV29-1 and TRBJ2-5, with D tentatively TRBD1 (5 bases). The ends were cut back, 4 bases at V and 5 bases at J, with 14 bases in the middle. The CDR3 is 13 residues long. CDR1 is SQVTM, CDR2 ANQGSEA, per germline. The CDR3 reads CSVVAQVGETQYF. DNA of the CDR3: TGCAGCGTTGTGGCACAGGTTGGGGAGACCCAGTACTTC.

The CDR3 loop is CSGQRGGEGYTF. For the CDR3, the DNA is TGCAGCGGTCAACGGGGGGGAGAGGGCTACACCTTC. The rearrangement links TRBV29-1 to TRBJ1-2, with D possibly being TRBD1 (5 bases). The CDR3 consists of 12 residues. Trimming removed 7 bases at V and 8 bases at J, with 17 bases between. Germline V gene lookup returns CDR1 SQVTM and CDR2 ANQGSEA.

This clone was counted between two and nine times. This chain joins TRBV5-1 and TRBJ2-7; D may be TRBD1 or TRBD2 (5 bases each). The CDR3 is 13 residues long. V dropped 4 bases and J dropped 2 bases, with 10 bases sitting between them. CDR1 is SGHRS and CDR2 is YFSETQ in the germline V gene. This CDR3 reads CASSRDRTYEQYF. CDR3 bases: TGCGCCAGCAGCCGGGACCGGACCTACGAGCAGTACTTC.

V gene TRBV27 combines with J gene TRBJ1-5; no clear D. The CDR3 sequence is 14 residues long. V was pared by 5 bases and J by 0 bases, with 8 bases between. The V gene's germline CDR1 is MNHEY and CDR2 SMNVEV (reference sequence). The CDR3 region has the DNA TGTGCCAGCAGTGACCCCTATAGCAATCAGCCCCAGCATTTT. Translation: CASSDPYSNQPQHF.

The chain combines TRBV2 with TRBJ2-5; 10 bases line up with TRBD1. V shed 4 bases and J 5 bases; nucleotides not matched to a gene: 7. The CDR3 has 15 residues. The germline V gene encodes CDR1 SNHLY and CDR2 FYNNEI. In DNA, the CDR3 is TGTGCCAGCAGTGTGGGACAGGGGATTCGCGAGACCCAGTACTTC. Protein product: CASSVGQGIRETQYF.

V and J are TRBV29-1 and TRBJ1-2, with TRBD1 identical over 7 bases. CDR3 size: 12 residues. V lost 6 bases to trimming and J lost 8 bases; unmatched junction nucleotides: 9. From germline, CDR1 is SQVTM and CDR2 ANQGSEA. CDR3 DNA sequence: TGCAGCGTGCAACTTGACAGGGAAGGCTACACCTTC. This encodes CSVQLDREGYTF.

As concerns this clone: The sample contains more than one DNA sequence encoding this CDR3. The chain has TRBV30 and TRBJ1-1, with D unclear. CDR3 length: 13 amino acids. From germline, CDR1 is GTSNPN and CDR2 SVGIG (reference sequence). V shed 2 bases and J shed 0 bases, with 7 bases lying between them. CDR3 sequence (DNA): TGTGCCTGGAGTCCCGGCATGAACACTGAAGCTTTCTTT. The encoded protein is CAWSPGMNTEAFF.

This chain connects TRBV29-1 to TRBJ2-7; maybe TRBD1 (5 bases). Per germline, CDR1 SQVTM and CDR2 ANQGSEA. V lost 0 bases and J lost 2, with 11 bases in between. This CDR3 region has 14 residues. CDR3 in DNA: TGCAGCGTTGAAGAGGCAGGGCGCGCCTACGAGCAGTACTTC. It encodes CSVEEAGRAYEQYF.

This chain joins TRBV27 and TRBJ1-5; no reliable D call. CDR3 length: 15 residues. The ends were cut back, 3 bases at V and 2 bases at J, with 11 bases in the middle. Germline V gives CDR1 MNHEY, CDR2 SMNVEV (reference sequence). Here the CDR3 DNA reads TGTGCCAGCAGTTTTGCCGGGCAGGGCAATCAGCCCCAGCATTTT. Its protein product is CASSFAGQGNQPQHF.

Only a few counts were recorded for this clone. The J gene is TRBJ1-2, the V gene TRBV9; 8 bases match TRBD1. V lost 0 bases, J lost 4 bases, and 8 bases stayed unmatched. The length of the CDR3 is 16 residues. Germline values: CDR1 SGDLS, CDR2 YYNGEE. The CDR3 coding sequence is TGTGCCAGCAGCGTAGGGGCCCCCGGGACAGGCTATGGCTACACCTTC. It codes for CASSVGAPGTGYGYTF.

The rearrangement joins TRBV30 to TRBJ2-3, with a weak D call TRBD1 (5 bases). From germline, CDR1 is GTSNPN and CDR2 SVGIG (reference sequence). The CDR3 has 14 amino acids. V was cut by 2 bases and J by 0 bases, with 9 bases left in between. The CDR3 sequence is CAWSLRQSTDTQYF. CDR3 bases: TGTGCCTGGAGTCTCCGACAGAGCACAGATACGCAGTATTTT.

Written as DNA, the CDR3 is TGTGCCAGCAGCCCCGGGACAGGGGGCGCGGCCAACAATGAGCAGTTCTTC. As protein: CASSPGTGGAANNEQFF. The chain combines TRBV5-6 with TRBJ2-1; 12 bases map to TRBD1. CDR3 length: 17 residues. V lost 4 bases and J lost 5; bases outside the gene matches: 10. The germline CDR1 and CDR2 sequences are SGHDT and YYEEEE. Full variable domain (outside the CDR3, taken from reference TRBV5-6 and TRBJ2-1): DAGVTQSPTHLIKTRGQQVTLRCSPKSGHDTVSWYQQALGQGPQFIFQYYEEEERQRGNFPDRFSGHQFPNYSSELNVNALLLGDSALYLCASSPGTGGAANNEQFFGPGTRLTVL.

A few counts support this clone. The chain recombines TRBV29-1 with TRBJ1-5; D is perhaps TRBD1 (5 bases). V was shortened by 6 bases and J by 1 base, with 13 bases between the two germline ends. The germline gives CDR1 SQVTM, CDR2 ANQGSEA. This CDR3 is built from 14 residues. The CDR3 region is CSVLGGGSNQPQHF. The CDR3 region has the DNA TGCAGCGTCTTGGGGGGTGGCAGCAATCAGCCCCAGCATTTT.

This chain connects TRBV30 to TRBJ2-1; TRBD2 matches 9 bases. The V gene end was trimmed by 6 bases and the J gene end by 0 bases; junction bases not matched to a gene: 15. Per germline, CDR1 GTSNPN and CDR2 SVGIG (reference sequence). The CDR3 runs 18 residues. The CDR3 spells CACPSSGRPLSSYNEQFF. The CDR3 DNA reads as TGTGCCTGCCCGTCGAGCGGGAGGCCCCTATCCTCCTACAATGAGCAGTTCTTC. Looking up the rest from reference TRBV30 and TRBJ2-1 gives the full variable domain: SQTIHQWPATLVQPVGSPLSLECTVEGTSNPNLYWYRQAAGRGLQLLFYSVGIGQISSEVPQNLSASRPQDRQFILSSKKLLLSDSGFYLCACPSSGRPLSSYNEQFFGPGTRLTVL.